The 4 T cell receptor beta chains in this list originate from one sample, sequenced in a study of siplizumab effects on memory and regulatory T cells. The antigens these receptors bind are not known. The cells of the mixed lymphocyte reaction underwent an approximately six-day coculture at 37°C. The assay was immunoSEQ multiplex PCR, and TCRdb's table has in-frame clones only and misses some. This sample has about 3,100 clones; 49% occur once, and the top ten carry approximately 4.9%. Sequencing used CFSE-low (dividing) CD4+ T cells sorted from an allogeneic mixed lymphocyte reaction. Receptors originate from a human donor in good health; the cells came from an allogeneic mixed lymphocyte reaction.

The chain recombines TRBV7-9 with TRBJ1-2; no clear D gene. V was clipped by 0 bases and J by 0 bases, with 11 bases between them. The CDR3 sequence is 16 residues long. Germline V gene lookup returns CDR1 SEHNR and CDR2 FQNEAQ (reference sequence). Written as DNA, the CDR3 is TGTGCCAGCAGCTTAGCGTCCGGGCACTCTAACTATGGCTACACCTTC. Translated, it gives CASSLASGHSNYGYTF.

CDR3 DNA: TGTGCCAGCAGTTACTCGGTGCTGAGCACAGATACGCAGTATTTT. Its protein is CASSYSVLSTDTQYF. V and J are TRBV6-6 and TRBJ2-3, with unresolved D. CDR3 length: 15 amino acids. V was cut by 0 bases and J by 0 bases, with 7 bases left in between. The germline V gene has CDR1 MNHNY and CDR2 SVGAGI (reference sequence).

This sequence joins TRBV5-1 and TRBJ2-2; 10 bases align to TRBD2. CDR3 length: 15 residues. Germline loops: CDR1 SGHRS, CDR2 YFSETQ. V lost 5 bases and J lost 6; bases outside the gene matches: 7. In DNA, the CDR3 is TGCGCCAGCAGGCCGGCTAGCGGGAGTCCCGGGGAGCTGTTTTTT. It yields the protein CASRPASGSPGELFF. Supplemented by reference TRBV5-1 and TRBJ2-2, the full variable domain reads KAGVTQTPRYLIKTRGQQVTLSCSPISGHRSVSWYQQTPGQGLQFLFEYFSETQRNKGNFPGRFSGRQFSNSRSEMNVSTLELGDSALYLCASRPASGSPGELFFGEGSRLTVL.

Judged by abundance, this clone is large. The gene calls are TRBV30 and TRBJ2-7; no clear D gene. With 2 bases removed from V and 9 bases from J, the gap between germline ends came to 11 bases. The CDR3 spans 11 residues. Germline V lookup: CDR1 GTSNPN, CDR2 SVGIG (reference sequence). CDR3 region: CAWSSSVGQYF. In DNA form, the CDR3 reads TGTGCCTGGAGTAGCTCCGTCGGGCAGTACTTC.